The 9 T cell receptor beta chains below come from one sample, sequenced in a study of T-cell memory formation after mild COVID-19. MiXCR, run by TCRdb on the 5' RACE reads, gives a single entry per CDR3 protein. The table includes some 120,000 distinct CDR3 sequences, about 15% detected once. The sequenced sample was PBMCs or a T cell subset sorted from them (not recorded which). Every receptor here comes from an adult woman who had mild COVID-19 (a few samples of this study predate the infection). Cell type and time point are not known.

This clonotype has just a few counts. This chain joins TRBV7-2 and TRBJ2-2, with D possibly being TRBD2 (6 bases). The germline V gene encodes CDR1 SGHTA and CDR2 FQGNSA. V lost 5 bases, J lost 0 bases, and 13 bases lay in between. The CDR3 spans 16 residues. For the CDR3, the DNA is TGTGCCAGCAGCCCCCGCTGGAGGGCGAACACCGGGGAGCTGTTTTTT. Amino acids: CASSPRWRANTGELFF. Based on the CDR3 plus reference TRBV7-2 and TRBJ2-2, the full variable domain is GAGVSQSPSNKVTEKGKDVELRCDPISGHTALYWYRQSLGQGLEFLIYFQGNSAPDKSGLPSDRFSAERTGGSVSTLTIQRTQQEDSAVYLCASSPRWRANTGELFFGEGSRLTVL.

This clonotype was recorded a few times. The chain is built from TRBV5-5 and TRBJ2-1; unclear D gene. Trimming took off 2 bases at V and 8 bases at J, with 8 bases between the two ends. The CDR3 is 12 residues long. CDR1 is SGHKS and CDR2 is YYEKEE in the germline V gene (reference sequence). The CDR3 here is CASSLGWDEQFF. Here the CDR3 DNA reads TGTGCCAGCAGCTTAGGTTGGGATGAGCAGTTCTTC.

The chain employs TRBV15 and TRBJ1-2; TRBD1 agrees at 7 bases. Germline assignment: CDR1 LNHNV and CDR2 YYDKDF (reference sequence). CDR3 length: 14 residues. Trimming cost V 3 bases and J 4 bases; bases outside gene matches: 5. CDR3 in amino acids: CATSRQGGTYGYTF. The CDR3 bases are TGTGCCACCAGCAGGCAGGGGGGGACCTATGGCTACACCTTC.

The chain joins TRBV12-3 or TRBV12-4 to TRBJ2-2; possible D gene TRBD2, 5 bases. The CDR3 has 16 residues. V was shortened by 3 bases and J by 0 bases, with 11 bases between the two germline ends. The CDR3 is CASSFSGGTNTGELFF. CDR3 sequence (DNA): TGTGCCAGCAGTTTTTCAGGAGGCACGAACACCGGGGAGCTGTTTTTT.

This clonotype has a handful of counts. CDR3 coding DNA: TGTGCCAGCAGTTTAACGGTGAATGAGCAGTTCTTC. Its translation is CASSLTVNEQFF. The chain uses TRBV12-3 or TRBV12-4 and TRBJ2-1, with no clear D. Trimming removed 2 bases from V and 7 bases from J, with 6 bases in between. The CDR3 covers 12 residues.

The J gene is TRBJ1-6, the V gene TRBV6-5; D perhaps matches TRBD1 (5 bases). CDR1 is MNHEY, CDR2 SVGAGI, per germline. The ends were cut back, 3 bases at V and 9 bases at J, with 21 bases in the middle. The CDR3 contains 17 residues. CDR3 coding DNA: TGTGCCAGCAGTTATGCGCCGGAGGGTTCGGGGACTTCACCCCTCCACTTT. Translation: CASSYAPEGSGTSPLHF.

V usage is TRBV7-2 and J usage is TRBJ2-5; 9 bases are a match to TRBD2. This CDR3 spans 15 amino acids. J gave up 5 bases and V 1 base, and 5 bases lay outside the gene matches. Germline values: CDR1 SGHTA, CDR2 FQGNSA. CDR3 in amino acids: CASSLVAGGLETQYF. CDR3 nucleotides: TGTGCCAGCAGCTTAGTGGCGGGAGGGCTCGAGACCCAGTACTTC.

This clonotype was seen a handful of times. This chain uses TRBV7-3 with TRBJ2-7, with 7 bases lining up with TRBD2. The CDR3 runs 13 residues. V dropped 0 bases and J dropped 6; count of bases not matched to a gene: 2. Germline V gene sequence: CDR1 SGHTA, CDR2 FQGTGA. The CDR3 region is CASSLTLAGEQYF. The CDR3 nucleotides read TGTGCCAGCAGCTTAACCTTAGCGGGCGAGCAGTACTTC.

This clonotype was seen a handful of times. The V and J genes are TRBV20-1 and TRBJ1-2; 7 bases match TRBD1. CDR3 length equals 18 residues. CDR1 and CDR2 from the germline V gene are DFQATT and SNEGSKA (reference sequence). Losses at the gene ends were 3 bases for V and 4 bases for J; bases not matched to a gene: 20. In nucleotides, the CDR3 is TGCAGTGCTAGTAGAGGGATACCAGGGGGGCGACTATTCTATGGCTACACCTTC. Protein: CSASRGIPGGRLFYGYTF.